Listed here is a single T cell receptor (beta chain). Its antigen is not known. TCRdb reanalyzed the 5' RACE reads and collapses them to one entry per CDR3 protein, without DNA. The repertoire table contains approximately 210,000 distinct CDR3 sequences. The germline V gene encodes CDR1 SGDLS and CDR2 YYNGEE. The CDR3 totals 15 residues. This sample stems from a study of monozygotic twins with inflammatory bowel disease. Study-wide results and limits: T cell subtypes that differed could not be told apart.

The V and J genes are TRBV9 and TRBJ1-2; TCRdb's assignment of TRBD1 cannot be checked, as there is no DNA. The receptor was isolated from a human donor with ulcerative colitis or Crohn's disease, or a healthy co-twin of an affected twin (not recorded which). The sample was blood. This chain's CDR3 is CASSVGQGLFYGYTF.